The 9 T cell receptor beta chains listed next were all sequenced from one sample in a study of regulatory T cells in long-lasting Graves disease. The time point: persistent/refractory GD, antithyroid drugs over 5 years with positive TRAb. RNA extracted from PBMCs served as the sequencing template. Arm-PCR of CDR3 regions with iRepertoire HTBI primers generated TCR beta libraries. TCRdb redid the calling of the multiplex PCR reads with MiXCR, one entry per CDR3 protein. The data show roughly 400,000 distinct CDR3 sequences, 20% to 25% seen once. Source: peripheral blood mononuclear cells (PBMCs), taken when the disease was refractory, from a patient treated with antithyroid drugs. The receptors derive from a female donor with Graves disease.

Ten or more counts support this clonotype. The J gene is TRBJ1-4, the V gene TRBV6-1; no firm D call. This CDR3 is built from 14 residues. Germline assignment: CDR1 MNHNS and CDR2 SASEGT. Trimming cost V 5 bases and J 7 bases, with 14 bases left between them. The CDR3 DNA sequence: TGTGCCAGCAGTACGGGAGGCAGTAGTGAAAAACTGTTTTTT. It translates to CASSTGGSSEKLFF.

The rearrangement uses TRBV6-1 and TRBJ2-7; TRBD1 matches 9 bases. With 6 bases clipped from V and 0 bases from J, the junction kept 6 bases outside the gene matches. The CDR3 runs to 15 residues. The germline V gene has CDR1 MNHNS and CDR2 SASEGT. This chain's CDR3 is CASRDRGPNSYEQYF. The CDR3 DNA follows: TGTGCCAGCAGGGACAGGGGACCGAACTCCTACGAGCAGTACTTC.

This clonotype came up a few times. The CDR3 bases are TGTGCCAGCAGTTTAGCCAGGGGTGCTCACGAGCAGTACTTC. Translation: CASSLARGAHEQYF. The V and J genes are TRBV27 and TRBJ2-7, with D tentatively TRBD1 (6 bases). The germline V and J ends were trimmed by 2 bases and 5 bases, with 13 bases remaining between them. This CDR3 has 14 residues. CDR1 and CDR2 from the germline V gene are MNHEY and SMNVEV (reference sequence).

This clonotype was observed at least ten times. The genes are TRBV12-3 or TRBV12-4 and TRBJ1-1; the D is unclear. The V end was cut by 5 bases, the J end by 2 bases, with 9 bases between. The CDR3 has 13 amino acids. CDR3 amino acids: CASSTTSNTEAFF. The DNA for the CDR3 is TGTGCCAGCAGTACAACCAGCAACACTGAAGCTTTCTTT.

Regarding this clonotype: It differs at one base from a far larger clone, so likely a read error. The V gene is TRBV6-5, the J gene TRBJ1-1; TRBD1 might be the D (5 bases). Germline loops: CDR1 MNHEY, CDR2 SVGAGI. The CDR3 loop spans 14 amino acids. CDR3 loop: CATSMGTLNAEAFF. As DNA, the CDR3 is TGTGCCACCTCCATGGGGACGTTGAACGCTGAAGCTTTCTTT.

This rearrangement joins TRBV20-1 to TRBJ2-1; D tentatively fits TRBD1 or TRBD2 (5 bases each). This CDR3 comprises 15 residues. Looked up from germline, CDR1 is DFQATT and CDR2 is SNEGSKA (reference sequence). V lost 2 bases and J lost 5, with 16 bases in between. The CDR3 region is CSARSQEWGNNEQFF. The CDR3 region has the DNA TGCAGTGCTAGATCTCAAGAATGGGGGAACAATGAGCAGTTCTTC.

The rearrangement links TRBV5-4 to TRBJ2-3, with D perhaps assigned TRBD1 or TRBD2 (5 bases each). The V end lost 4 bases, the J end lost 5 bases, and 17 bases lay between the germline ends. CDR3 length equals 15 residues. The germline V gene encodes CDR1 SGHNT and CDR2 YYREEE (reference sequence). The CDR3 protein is CASSPPGAAVDTQYF. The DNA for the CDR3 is TGTGCCAGCAGCCCGCCCGGGGCAGCGGTAGATACGCAGTATTTT.

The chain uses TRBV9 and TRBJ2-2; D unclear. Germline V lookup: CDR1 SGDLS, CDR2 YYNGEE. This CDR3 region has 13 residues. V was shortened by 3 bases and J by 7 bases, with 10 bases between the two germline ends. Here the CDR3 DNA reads TGTGCCAGCAGCGGGATCTCCAGCGGGGAGCTGTTTTTT. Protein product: CASSGISSGELFF. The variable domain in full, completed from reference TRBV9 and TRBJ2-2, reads DSGVTQTPKHLITATGQRVTLRCSPRSGDLSVYWYQQSLDQGLQFLIQYYNGEERAKGNILERFSAQQFPDLHSELNLSSLELGDSALYFCASSGISSGELFFGEGSRLTVL.

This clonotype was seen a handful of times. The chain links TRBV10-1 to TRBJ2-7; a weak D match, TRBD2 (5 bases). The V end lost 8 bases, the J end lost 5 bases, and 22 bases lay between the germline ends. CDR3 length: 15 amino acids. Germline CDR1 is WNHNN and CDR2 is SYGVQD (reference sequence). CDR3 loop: CASLLFPAAGNEQYF. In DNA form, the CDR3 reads TGCGCCAGCTTACTCTTCCCCGCGGCGGGTAACGAGCAGTACTTC.